Each of the 4 T cell receptor beta chains below was sequenced from the same sample in a study of T cell responses to AZD1222 COVID-19 vaccine. The table came from immunoSEQ multiplex PCR; TCRdb's copy has only in-frame clones and leaves some out. Among 65,000 to 85,000 clones, around nine tenths were seen once, and the ten largest hold roughly a tenth. The sample was peripheral blood, taken on day 0 of AZD1222 vaccination. The receptor set was obtained from an adult in good health.

This chain joins TRBV18 and TRBJ2-1; weak D call: TRBD2 (5 bases). Trimming cost V 3 bases and J 4 bases, with 10 bases left between them. Germline values: CDR1 KGHSH, CDR2 LQKENI. CDR3 length: 14 amino acids. The CDR3 sequence: CASSPTDSYNEQFF. The CDR3 DNA is TGTGCCAGCTCACCCACGGACTCGTACAATGAGCAGTTCTTC.

This chain uses TRBV6-1 with TRBJ2-5; D uncertain. The ends were cut back, 2 bases at V and 4 bases at J, with 11 bases in the middle. Germline CDR1 MNHNS, CDR2 SASEGT. This CDR3 has 14 amino acids. The CDR3 protein is CASSETRTGETQYF. For the CDR3, the DNA is TGTGCCAGCAGTGAAACAAGGACGGGAGAGACCCAGTACTTC.

A single count supports this clone. This chain joins TRBV5-5 and TRBJ2-1, with a tentative D call TRBD2 (5 bases). Germline CDR1 SGHKS, CDR2 YYEKEE (reference sequence). The CDR3 totals 15 residues. With 1 base removed from V and 2 bases from J, the gap between germline ends came to 10 bases. Here the CDR3 DNA reads TGTGCCAGCAGCTTGAAAGCGGAGGCCTACAATGAGCAGTTCTTC. Amino acid sequence: CASSLKAEAYNEQFF. Full variable domain (remainder filled in from reference TRBV5-5 and TRBJ2-1): DAGVTQSPTHLIKTRGQQVTLRCSPISGHKSVSWYQQVLGQGPQFIFQYYEKEERGRGNFPDRFSARQFPNYSSELNVNALLLGDSALYLCASSLKAEAYNEQFFGPGTRLTVL.

The chain combines TRBV7-6 with TRBJ1-3; TRBD1 is a possible D gene (5 bases). Trimming left V 5 bases short and J 0 bases short, with 17 bases between. Germline V lookup: CDR1 SGHVS, CDR2 FNYEAQ. This CDR3 is built from 17 residues. The CDR3 DNA sequence: TGTGCCAGCAGCCGGGAGCAGGGATCGAGCTCTGGAAACACCATATATTTT. Its translation: CASSREQGSSSGNTIYF.